The 19 T cell receptor beta chains presented below share a single source sample, sequenced in a study of CD8 T cells in Susac syndrome. cDNA came from approximately 0.5 to 1 ug RNA primed by random hexamers. TCRdb re-called the immunoSEQ multiplex PCR reads through MiXCR, storing one row per CDR3 protein. Of around 140,000 distinct CDR3 sequences listed, 75% to 90% are singletons. Sequencing was carried out using CD8+ T cells from PBMCs. All receptors come from a human donor with multiple sclerosis.

In its sample, this clonotype was seen once. The DNA for the CDR3 is TGTGCCACCCGAGGCCCCGAGACCTACGAGCAGTACTTC. The encoded protein is CATRGPETYEQYF. The rearrangement uses TRBV2 and TRBJ2-7; D remains ambiguous. Trimming stripped 10 bases from V and 2 bases from J, with 15 bases between. CDR1 and CDR2 (germline): SNHLY, FYNNEI. CDR3 length: 13 amino acids.

The chain recombines TRBV24-1 with TRBJ1-1; 8 nucleotides match TRBD1. J lost 1 base, V lost 4 bases, and 1 base had no gene match. This CDR3 contains 14 residues. In germline, CDR1 is KGHDR, CDR2 SFDVKD. The CDR3 sequence: CATSEGQGNTEAFF. The DNA of the CDR3 is TGTGCCACCAGTGAAGGACAGGGGAACACTGAAGCTTTCTTT.

CDR3 amino acids: CASSGSGGTEAFF. CDR3 DNA sequence: TGCGCCAGCAGCGGGAGCGGGGGCACTGAAGCTTTCTTT. The chain links TRBV5-1 to TRBJ1-1; D is possibly TRBD1 (5 bases). Trimming cost V 4 bases and J 4 bases, with 11 bases left between them. Germline CDR1 SGHRS, CDR2 YFSETQ. The CDR3 runs to 13 residues.

The rearrangement links TRBV27 to TRBJ2-7; the match to TRBD2 covers 7 bases. CDR3 length equals 16 residues. Trimming took 5 bases from V and 3 from J; bases not matched to a gene: 13. Germline assignment: CDR1 MNHEY and CDR2 SMNVEV (reference sequence). The CDR3 is CASSTSGELDLYEQYF. The CDR3 bases are TGTGCCAGCAGTACAAGCGGGGAGCTTGATCTCTACGAGCAGTACTTC.

The chain joins TRBV20-1 to TRBJ1-2; D is uncertain. Germline CDR1 is DFQATT and CDR2 is SNEGSKA (reference sequence). V lost 2 bases and J lost 4, with 20 bases in between. There are 16 residues in the CDR3. CDR3 protein: CSARNIEVAKVYGYTF. CDR3 DNA: TGCAGTGCTAGAAATATTGAGGTCGCCAAGGTCTATGGCTACACCTTC.

This chain links TRBV9 with TRBJ1-3; unclear D gene. V was pared by 3 bases and J by 3 bases, with 10 bases between. The CDR3 runs to 14 residues. Germline loops: CDR1 SGDLS, CDR2 YYNGEE. The CDR3: CASSAGPYGNTIYF. The CDR3 nucleotides read TGTGCCAGCAGCGCGGGCCCTTATGGAAACACCATATATTTT. Filled out from reference TRBV9 and TRBJ1-3, the complete variable domain reads DSGVTQTPKHLITATGQRVTLRCSPRSGDLSVYWYQQSLDQGLQFLIQYYNGEERAKGNILERFSAQQFPDLHSELNLSSLELGDSALYFCASSAGPYGNTIYFGEGSWLTVV.

In this sample, this clonotype turned up a few times. The chain joins TRBV4-1 to TRBJ2-1, with 9 positions matching TRBD2. From germline, CDR1 is MGHRA and CDR2 YSYEKL. This CDR3 contains 15 residues. V shed 4 bases, J shed 8 bases, and the junction held 9 bases outside the gene matches. In nucleotides, the CDR3 is TGCGCCAGCAGCCTGACCGGGACTAGCTCGTATGAGCAGTTCTTC. As protein: CASSLTGTSSYEQFF.

The chain has TRBV11-2 and TRBJ1-1; no clear D gene. The CDR3 is 17 residues long. V shed 2 bases and J shed 0 bases, with 16 bases lying between them. Germline-derived CDR1 and CDR2 are SGHAT and FQNNGV. This CDR3 reads CASSLMSYREMNTEAFF. The DNA of the CDR3 is TGTGCCAGCAGCTTAATGTCCTATCGGGAAATGAACACTGAAGCTTTCTTT.

About this clonotype: The CDR3 carries no conserved terminal phenylalanine or tryptophan, so it likely arises from a read error. The V gene is TRBV9, the J gene TRBJ1-1; TRBD1 matches at 7 bases. This CDR3 has 15 amino acids. Germline V gene lookup returns CDR1 SGDLS and CDR2 YYNGEE. Trimming removed 3 bases from V and 3 bases from J; junction bases left unmatched: 8. The CDR3 DNA reads as TGTGCCAGCAGCGCCGAGGGGGCCTCGGACACTGAAGCTTTCATT. Residues: CASSAEGASDTEAFI.

This chain connects TRBV5-1 to TRBJ1-1, with 8 bases matching TRBD1. The CDR3 has 14 amino acids. Germline trimming cut 0 bases from V and 10 bases from J; bases unmatched to any gene: 8. Germline assignment: CDR1 SGHRS and CDR2 YFSETQ. CDR3 protein: CASSLGQGMSGAFF. CDR3 sequence (DNA): TGCGCCAGCAGCTTGGGACAGGGGATGTCGGGAGCTTTCTTT.

In its sample, this clonotype was seen a few times. The chain combines TRBV30 with TRBJ2-1, with D unclear. Germline-derived CDR1 and CDR2 are GTSNPN and SVGIG (reference sequence). The CDR3 runs 12 residues. Deletions cut 1 base from V and 13 bases from J, with 14 bases between. The CDR3 nucleotides read TGTGCCTGGAGTGACCAGGTAGGAATACAGTTCTTC. It is translated as CAWSDQVGIQFF.

As concerns this clonotype: A much larger clone differs from this one at a single base, so this may be a read error. The CDR3 here is CASSSGPYYEQYF. CDR3 DNA sequence: TGTGCCAGCAGCTCGGGGCCGTACTACGAGCAGTACTTC. V gene TRBV7-6 combines with J gene TRBJ2-7, with D perhaps TRBD1 or TRBD2 (5 bases each). The CDR3 is 13 amino acids. Deletions cut 4 bases from V and 3 bases from J, with 10 bases between. The germline CDR1 and CDR2 sequences are SGHVS and FNYEAQ.

V gene TRBV10-3 combines with J gene TRBJ2-2; tentative D call: TRBD1 (6 bases). Germline V gene lookup returns CDR1 ENHRY and CDR2 SYGVKD. CDR3 length equals 14 residues. V lost 3 bases and J 7 bases, leaving 12 bases between the germline ends. CDR3 sequence (DNA): TGTGCCATCAGTGACGGTCAGGGGATCGGGGAGCTGTTTTTT. Translating it yields CAISDGQGIGELFF.

The chain links TRBV3-1 to TRBJ2-5; possibly TRBD1 for D (7 bases). V was shortened by 4 bases and J by 5 bases, with 17 bases between the two germline ends. Germline V gives CDR1 LGHDT, CDR2 YNNKEL (reference sequence). CDR3 length: 15 amino acids. The CDR3 is CASSPSTGRPETQYF. Written as DNA, the CDR3 is TGTGCCAGCAGCCCCTCGACAGGGAGGCCGGAGACCCAGTACTTC.

This clonotype was seen more than once but under ten times. The chain couples TRBV4-1 to TRBJ2-5; possibly TRBD2 for D (5 bases). Germline V lookup: CDR1 MGHRA, CDR2 YSYEKL. This CDR3 has 17 residues. V dropped 0 bases and J dropped 1 base, with 15 bases sitting between them. In DNA, the CDR3 is TGCGCCAGCAGCCAAGAGAGTATACGGGGATTCCAAGAGACCCAGTACTTC. It specifies CASSQESIRGFQETQYF.

The chain recombines TRBV2 with TRBJ1-5, with 9 bases fitting TRBD1. The CDR3 contains 18 residues. Germline values: CDR1 SNHLY, CDR2 FYNNEI. J was trimmed by 0 bases and V by 4 bases; bases with no gene match: 10. CDR3 protein: CASSAGTGPKYSNQPQHF. CDR3 sequence (DNA): TGTGCCAGCAGTGCCGGGACAGGGCCAAAATATAGCAATCAGCCCCAGCATTTT.

This clonotype was counted a single time. The rearrangement joins TRBV7-2 to TRBJ2-5; D remains ambiguous. The CDR3 contains 11 residues. Trimming shortened V by 1 base and J by 10 bases, and 7 bases separated the two germline ends. Per germline, CDR1 SGHTA and CDR2 FQGNSA. Here the CDR3 DNA reads TGTGCCAGCAGCTTAGGAGGCGACCAGTACTTC. This sequence encodes CASSLGGDQYF.

The CDR3 region is CASSQPGQLNIQYF. CDR3 sequence (DNA): TGTGCCAGCAGCCAACCGGGACAGTTAAACATTCAGTACTTC. This chain joins TRBV12-3 or TRBV12-4 and TRBJ2-4; 7 bases are a match to TRBD1. The junction had 8 bases not matched to a gene; V was cut back by 6 bases and J by 6 bases. The CDR3 has 14 residues.

V gene TRBV15 combines with J gene TRBJ2-1, with TRBD2 as a possible D gene (6 bases). V lost 0 bases and J 9 bases, leaving 12 bases between the germline ends. Germline CDR1 and CDR2: LNHNV and YYDKDF (reference sequence). The CDR3 runs to 14 residues. The CDR3 is CATSRDRGGVEQFF. The CDR3 bases are TGTGCCACCAGCAGAGATCGGGGAGGAGTTGAGCAGTTCTTC.